Here is one T cell receptor beta chain with its context. The sample is drawn from a study of blood T cell repertoires in COVID-19. Study overall: Samples taken during acute and convalescent COVID-19 were collected in the United States, Italy and Spain. T cells, B-cell-depleted T cells, or PBMCs provided the cDNA or gDNA that served as material.

Here immunoSEQ multiplex PCR was the method, and the copy in TCRdb shows in-frame clones only, minus some. Among some 240,000 clones listed, about nine tenths were seen once. This clonotype originated in a man aged 55 to 69 who had recovered from COVID-19. Sequencing was performed on peripheral blood.

DNA of the CDR3: TGTGCCAGCAGTTACTCAGACAGGGAGACTTCACCCCTCCACTTT. This gives the protein CASSYSDRETSPLHF. The V and J genes are TRBV6-5 and TRBJ1-6, with TRBD1 matching 7 bases. V was pared by 0 bases and J by 9 bases, with 5 bases of the junction left unmatched. Germline lookup yields CDR1 MNHEY and CDR2 SVGAGI. This CDR3 is built from 15 residues.